These T cell receptor beta chains were read from a single sample in a study of human T cells and chemical hapten exposure. TCRdb reprocessed the RACE reads with MiXCR, giving one entry per CDR3 protein. The data hold more than 110,000 distinct CDR3 sequences, with roughly 12% observed a single time. The specimen was whole blood, collected in connection with sensitization to the hapten diphenylcyclopropenone (DPC). The receptors here all came from a woman between 45 and 65 years old with alopecia areata. Some clones in this sample may be carry-over from other donors' samples. Both conserved end residues are part of each CDR3. The order of the fields is clone size, D gene, V gene, J gene, CDR3 DNA, CDR3 protein. D genes are given only for firm matches. Expanded clones get a size class; other rows say once, few or many, or leave the size out.

clone_size: .
d_call: .
v_call: TRBV6-6
j_call: TRBJ2-2
cdr3_nt: TGTGCCAGCAGTTTTCTACAGGGATCCCCGAACACCGGGGAGCTGTTTTTT
cdr3_aa: CASSFLQGSPNTGELFF

clone_size: .
d_call: .
v_call: TRBV29-1
j_call: TRBJ2-7
cdr3_nt: TGCAGCGTTGCTCTACCCTCGGGGGGCGCCTCCTACGAGCAGTACTTC
cdr3_aa: CSVALPSGGASYEQYF

clone_size: few
d_call: .
v_call: TRBV7-2
j_call: TRBJ2-3
cdr3_nt: TGTGCCAGCGGGACCCGTTTCACAGATACGCAGTATTTT
cdr3_aa: CASGTRFTDTQYF

clone_size: few
d_call: .
v_call: TRBV7-2
j_call: TRBJ2-3
cdr3_nt: TGTGCCAGCAGCTTAGCGGCGACTAGCACAGATACGCAGTATTTT
cdr3_aa: CASSLAATSTDTQYF

clone_size: .
d_call: .
v_call: TRBV20-1
j_call: TRBJ2-2
cdr3_nt: TGCAGTGCTCCCAGTCCGAACACCGGGGAGCTGTTTTTT
cdr3_aa: CSAPSPNTGELFF

clone_size: few
d_call: .
v_call: TRBV30
j_call: TRBJ1-1
cdr3_nt: TGTGCCTGGAGTGTGGACGAAGCTTTCTTT
cdr3_aa: CAWSVDEAFF

clone_size: many
d_call: TRBD1
v_call: TRBV5-1
j_call: TRBJ1-1
cdr3_nt: TGCGCCAGCAGCCTGGGACAGGTGAACACTGAAGCTTTCTTT
cdr3_aa: CASSLGQVNTEAFF

clone_size: many
d_call: .
v_call: TRBV29-1
j_call: TRBJ1-2
cdr3_nt: TGCAGCGCCCCGGTAGCGGGTGAGGGTGGCTACACCTTC
cdr3_aa: CSAPVAGEGGYTF

clone_size: .
d_call: .
v_call: TRBV12-3/TRBV12-4
j_call: TRBJ2-2
cdr3_nt: TGTGCTTCTACGTCCTTCACCGGGGAGCTGTTTTTT
cdr3_aa: CASTSFTGELFF

clone_size: .
d_call: .
v_call: TRBV9
j_call: TRBJ2-7
cdr3_nt: TGTGCCAGCAGCGTAGGGGACGGGGGTATTTACGAGCAGTACTTC
cdr3_aa: CASSVGDGGIYEQYF

clone_size: .
d_call: .
v_call: TRBV18
j_call: TRBJ2-4
cdr3_nt: TGTGCCAGCTCACACGGAGGGAATATAGCCAAAAACATTCAGTACTTC
cdr3_aa: CASSHGGNIAKNIQYF

clone_size: .
d_call: .
v_call: TRBV6-2/TRBV6-3
j_call: TRBJ2-1
cdr3_nt: TGTGCCAGCAGTTTCCTAGCGAAGACAGGTGAGCAGTTCTTC
cdr3_aa: CASSFLAKTGEQFF

clone_size: few
d_call: .
v_call: TRBV29-1
j_call: TRBJ2-1
cdr3_nt: TGCAGCGTTGAACCGGGTAATGAGCAGTTCTTC
cdr3_aa: CSVEPGNEQFF

clone_size: many
d_call: TRBD2
v_call: TRBV20-1
j_call: TRBJ2-5
cdr3_nt: TGCAGTGCTAGGCTAGCGGGAGGTTCTCTCCAAGAGACCCAGTACTTC
cdr3_aa: CSARLAGGSLQETQYF

clone_size: .
d_call: TRBD2
v_call: TRBV3-1
j_call: TRBJ2-1
cdr3_nt: TGTGCCAGCAGCGAGAGACTAGCGGGAGGGAGTGAGCAGTTCTTC
cdr3_aa: CASSERLAGGSEQFF

clone_size: many
d_call: TRBD1
v_call: TRBV6-5
j_call: TRBJ1-2
cdr3_nt: TGTGCCAGCAGACGACTGGGACAGGGGGTCTATGGCTACACCTTC
cdr3_aa: CASRRLGQGVYGYTF

clone_size: many
d_call: .
v_call: TRBV27
j_call: TRBJ2-1
cdr3_nt: TGTGCCAGCAGTTTAGGCGTCCCCCCTAATGAGCAGTTCTTC
cdr3_aa: CASSLGVPPNEQFF

clone_size: .
d_call: .
v_call: TRBV20-1
j_call: TRBJ2-1
cdr3_nt: TGCAGTGCCGAAGTCCCAACTTCTCGTGAGGTCTTC
cdr3_aa: CSAEVPTSREVF

clone_size: few
d_call: TRBD1
v_call: TRBV29-1
j_call: TRBJ2-7
cdr3_nt: TGCAGCGGACAGGGTAGCTCCTACGAGCAGTACTTC
cdr3_aa: CSGQGSSYEQYF

clone_size: .
d_call: .
v_call: TRBV6-6
j_call: TRBJ2-5
cdr3_nt: TGTGCCAGCAGTTACTCAGCGGCAGACCAAGAGACCCAGTACTTC
cdr3_aa: CASSYSAADQETQYF

clone_size: .
d_call: TRBD2
v_call: TRBV14
j_call: TRBJ2-3
cdr3_nt: TGTGCCAGCAGCCAAGTCCGGCTAGCGGGAGGGGCAGATACGCAGTATTTT
cdr3_aa: CASSQVRLAGGADTQYF

clone_size: few
d_call: TRBD1
v_call: TRBV2
j_call: TRBJ2-7
cdr3_nt: TGTGCCAGCACCGGGACAGTTAGAACCTACGAGCAGTACTTC
cdr3_aa: CASTGTVRTYEQYF

clone_size: once
d_call: .
v_call: TRBV6-2/TRBV6-3
j_call: TRBJ2-5
cdr3_nt: TGTGCCAGCTCCAAGAAAGGGAACCAGGGGATTGACTTC
cdr3_aa: CASSKKGNQGIDF

clone_size: .
d_call: .
v_call: TRBV20-1
j_call: TRBJ2-7
cdr3_nt: TGCAGTGCTAGAGCCTCTAGCGCCATGGGCCTCGAGCAGTACTTC
cdr3_aa: CSARASSAMGLEQYF

clone_size: .
d_call: TRBD2
v_call: TRBV6-5
j_call: TRBJ2-3
cdr3_nt: TGTGCCAGCAGCTTCCTTGGGCCAGCGGGACCAGATACGCAGTATTTT
cdr3_aa: CASSFLGPAGPDTQYF

clone_size: .
d_call: .
v_call: TRBV5-1
j_call: TRBJ1-1
cdr3_nt: TGCGCCAGCAGCCTGGCAGGGCAGGGCACTGAAGCTTTCTTT
cdr3_aa: CASSLAGQGTEAFF

clone_size: few
d_call: .
v_call: TRBV29-1
j_call: TRBJ1-1
cdr3_nt: TGCAGCGTTGAAGTGGGACTCTTTGAAGCTTTCTTT
cdr3_aa: CSVEVGLFEAFF

clone_size: few
d_call: .
v_call: TRBV28
j_call: TRBJ2-4
cdr3_nt: TGTGCCAGCAGTTTGGAGGCAGCAGCCAAAAACATTCAGTACTTC
cdr3_aa: CASSLEAAAKNIQYF

clone_size: .
d_call: .
v_call: TRBV4-3
j_call: TRBJ2-7
cdr3_nt: TGCGCCAGCAGCCAAGTACACGGGGTTGGGGCTTACGAGCAGTACTTC
cdr3_aa: CASSQVHGVGAYEQYF

clone_size: many
d_call: TRBD1
v_call: TRBV29-1
j_call: TRBJ1-2
cdr3_nt: TGCAGCGTTTACCGGGACAGGGTTAATGGCTACACCTTC
cdr3_aa: CSVYRDRVNGYTF

clone_size: .
d_call: .
v_call: TRBV20-1
j_call: TRBJ1-2
cdr3_nt: TGCAGTGTGCGTTTTAGCCAGGACTATGGCTACACCTTC
cdr3_aa: CSVRFSQDYGYTF

clone_size: .
d_call: TRBD2
v_call: TRBV4-2
j_call: TRBJ2-1
cdr3_nt: TGTGCCAGCATCGGAGCGGGGTTAATCAATGAGCAGTTCTTC
cdr3_aa: CASIGAGLINEQFF

clone_size: .
d_call: .
v_call: TRBV5-1
j_call: TRBJ1-1
cdr3_nt: TGCGCCAGCAGCTTGACTTCAGGGAGCACTGAAGCTTTCTTT
cdr3_aa: CASSLTSGSTEAFF

clone_size: once
d_call: .
v_call: TRBV11-2
j_call: TRBJ2-7
cdr3_nt: TGTGCCAGCAGCTTAAGGTTCGGGGGCCTAGACGAGCAGTACTTC
cdr3_aa: CASSLRFGGLDEQYF

clone_size: .
d_call: .
v_call: TRBV19
j_call: TRBJ2-7
cdr3_nt: TGTGCCAGTAGTGAGCGGGTTACCTACGAGCAGTACTTC
cdr3_aa: CASSERVTYEQYF

clone_size: few
d_call: .
v_call: TRBV11-3
j_call: TRBJ1-1
cdr3_nt: TGTGCCAGCAGCTTATCGGGGGAACAAGCTTTCTTT
cdr3_aa: CASSLSGEQAFF

clone_size: few
d_call: .
v_call: TRBV9
j_call: TRBJ2-7
cdr3_nt: TGTGCCAGCAGCGTAGGGCGAGTCCCCTACGAGCAGTACTTC
cdr3_aa: CASSVGRVPYEQYF

clone_size: few
d_call: .
v_call: TRBV29-1
j_call: TRBJ2-7
cdr3_nt: TGCAGCGTTGAAGCTTATGGGAACGAGCAGTACTTC
cdr3_aa: CSVEAYGNEQYF

clone_size: few
d_call: .
v_call: TRBV19
j_call: TRBJ2-1
cdr3_nt: TGTGCCAGTAGTAGGTTTAACCGGGCCCGAGGTGTTGAGCAGTTCTTC
cdr3_aa: CASSRFNRARGVEQFF

clone_size: many
d_call: .
v_call: TRBV5-1
j_call: TRBJ2-3
cdr3_nt: TGCGCCAGCAGCTTGGAGGGTGGGGCAGATACGCAGTATTTT
cdr3_aa: CASSLEGGADTQYF

clone_size: many
d_call: .
v_call: TRBV11-2
j_call: TRBJ1-2
cdr3_nt: TGTGCCAGCAGCTTAGATCGGGGAGTTAACTATGGCTACACCTTC
cdr3_aa: CASSLDRGVNYGYTF

clone_size: .
d_call: TRBD1
v_call: TRBV27
j_call: TRBJ1-1
cdr3_nt: TGTGCCAGCAGTCACCCGGGACAGAACACTGGAGCTTTCTTT
cdr3_aa: CASSHPGQNTGAFF

clone_size: .
d_call: .
v_call: TRBV19
j_call: TRBJ1-5
cdr3_nt: TGTGCCAGTAGCCGGGAGGGACAGCCCCAGCATTTT
cdr3_aa: CASSREGQPQHF

clone_size: many
d_call: .
v_call: TRBV20-1
j_call: TRBJ1-2
cdr3_nt: TGCAGTGCTAGTAGGCAGGACTCCTATGGCTACACCTTC
cdr3_aa: CSASRQDSYGYTF

clone_size: many
d_call: TRBD1
v_call: TRBV5-1
j_call: TRBJ2-7
cdr3_nt: TGCGCCAGCAGCGTACAGGGGGAGGCCTACGAGCAGTACTTC
cdr3_aa: CASSVQGEAYEQYF

clone_size: few
d_call: TRBD1
v_call: TRBV20-1
j_call: TRBJ2-1
cdr3_nt: TGCAGTGCTATAAACGGGGGACAGGGGTACGATGAGCAGTTCTTC
cdr3_aa: CSAINGGQGYDEQFF

clone_size: few
d_call: .
v_call: TRBV5-6
j_call: TRBJ2-5
cdr3_nt: TGTGCCAGCAGCTTTACCACAGGCCCTCAAGAGACCCAGTACTTC
cdr3_aa: CASSFTTGPQETQYF

clone_size: .
d_call: .
v_call: TRBV7-6
j_call: TRBJ2-3
cdr3_nt: TGTGCCAGCAGCTCCGTGCCCTTCAGGGATACGCAGTATTTT
cdr3_aa: CASSSVPFRDTQYF

clone_size: .
d_call: .
v_call: TRBV7-2
j_call: TRBJ2-5
cdr3_nt: TGTGCCAGCAGCTTAGCTGCTTTCCAAGAGACCCAGTACTTC
cdr3_aa: CASSLAAFQETQYF